This T cell receptor (beta chain) was found in a study of cytomegalovirus exposure and HLA in healthy donors. The wider study: The Caucasian-associated ancestry cluster held around 81% of approximately 400 genotyped donors.

Primers for the PCR totalled 60 Vbeta and 13 Jbeta. The assay was immunoSEQ multiplex PCR, and TCRdb's table has in-frame clones only and misses some. The table shows roughly 110,000 clones, with over 70% occurring only once. A remark on this clone: The antigen is not known.

Study results and limitations: In a later analysis, an Asian-associated ancestry cluster reportedly showed fewer N-insertions than the roughly 730-donor mean. Later on, an analysis showed TCR association rates differing by HLA locus, with DRB1 the most and HLA-C the fewest. Confirmation in vitro established that three CMV-associated chains were specific for CMV antigens.

In germline, CDR1 is MDHEN, CDR2 SYDVKM. The CDR3 runs 16 residues. Trimming took 3 bases from V and 3 from J; bases not matched to a gene: 8. Sequencing was done on a sample of PBMCs. This sequence originates from a boy aged 5-17 years in good health and CMV-seronegative. V usage is TRBV28 and J usage is TRBJ1-5, with 7 positions matching TRBD1. In DNA form, the CDR3 reads TGTGCCAGCAGTTTCCAACAGGGGTATAACAATCAGCCCCAGCATTTT. This sequence encodes CASSFQQGYNNQPQHF.